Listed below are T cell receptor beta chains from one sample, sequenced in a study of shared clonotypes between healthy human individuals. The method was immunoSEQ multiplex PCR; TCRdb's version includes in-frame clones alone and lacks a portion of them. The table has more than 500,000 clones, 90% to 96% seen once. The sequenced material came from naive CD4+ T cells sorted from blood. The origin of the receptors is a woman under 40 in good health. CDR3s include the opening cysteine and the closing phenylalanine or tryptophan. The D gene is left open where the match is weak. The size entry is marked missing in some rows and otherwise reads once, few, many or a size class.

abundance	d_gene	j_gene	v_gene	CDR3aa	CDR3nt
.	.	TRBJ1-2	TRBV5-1	CASSWDKTSSTTHGYTF	TGCGCCAGCAGCTGGGACAAAACATCTAGCACAACTCATGGCTACACCTTC
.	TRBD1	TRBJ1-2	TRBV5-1	CASSLLQGANGYTF	TGCGCCAGCAGCTTGTTACAGGGGGCTAATGGCTACACCTTC
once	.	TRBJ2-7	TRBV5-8	CASTPRLLHNIRSYEQYF	TGTGCCAGCACCCCGAGGTTGCTGCATAACATACGATCTTACGAGCAGTACTTC
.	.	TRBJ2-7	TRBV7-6	CASSLGGPTYEQYF	TGTGCCAGCAGCTTAGGAGGTCCTACCTACGAGCAGTACTTC
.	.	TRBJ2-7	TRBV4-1	CASSQGVARRYEQYF	TGCGCCAGCAGCCAAGGTGTAGCGCGACGCTACGAGCAGTACTTC
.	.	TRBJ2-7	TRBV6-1	CASSERWRDEQYF	TGTGCCAGCAGTGAAAGGTGGCGCGACGAGCAGTACTTC
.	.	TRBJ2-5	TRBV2	CASSESSNQETQYF	TGTGCCAGCAGTGAGTCTAGCAACCAAGAGACCCAGTACTTC
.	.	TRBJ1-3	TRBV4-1	CASSQVGDRGNTIYF	TGCGCCAGCAGCCAAGTAGGAGACCGTGGAAACACCATATATTTT
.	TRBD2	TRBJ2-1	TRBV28	CASRRTGTRGNEQFF	TGTGCCAGCAGAAGGACCGGGACTAGGGGGAATGAGCAGTTCTTC
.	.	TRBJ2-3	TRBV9	CASSVRTSTDTQYF	TGTGCCAGCAGCGTCCGCACTAGTACAGATACGCAGTATTTT
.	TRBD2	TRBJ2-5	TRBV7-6	CASSSGGTQEIQYF	TGTGCCAGCAGTTCCGGGGGGACCCAAGAGATCCAGTACTTC
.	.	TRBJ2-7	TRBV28	CASSFLGEGELVEQYF	TGTGCCAGCAGTTTTCTGGGGGAGGGGGAACTGGTCGAGCAGTACTTC
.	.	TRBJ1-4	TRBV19	CASSGGRDAGSWEKLFF	TGTGCCAGTAGCGGCGGACGAGACGCCGGGAGCTGGGAAAAACTGTTTTTT
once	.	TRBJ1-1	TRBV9	CASSVGAELPFF	TGTGCCAGCAGCGTAGGGGCTGAACTGCCTTTCTTT
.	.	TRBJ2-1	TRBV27	CASRKQSNEQFF	TGTGCCAGCAGGAAACAAAGCAATGAGCAGTTCTTC
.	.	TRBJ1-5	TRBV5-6	CASSLRGQVFVSNQPQHF	TGTGCCAGCAGCTTGAGGGGCCAAGTATTTGTTAGCAATCAGCCCCAGCATTTT
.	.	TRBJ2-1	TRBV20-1	CSASDHNEQFF	TGCAGTGCTTCGGACCACAATGAGCAGTTCTTC
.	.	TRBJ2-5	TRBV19	CASSALRQGGNTQYF	TGTGCCAGTAGTGCCCTTCGCCAGGGGGGGAACACCCAGTACTTC
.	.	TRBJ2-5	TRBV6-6	CASSLPGGLKTQYF	TGTGCCAGCAGCCTACCTGGGGGGCTGAAGACCCAGTACTTC
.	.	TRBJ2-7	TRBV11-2	CASSFRAWEFAEQYF	TGTGCCAGCAGCTTCCGGGCCTGGGAATTCGCCGAGCAGTACTTC
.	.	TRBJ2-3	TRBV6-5	CASSSVGTDTQYF	TGTGCCAGCAGTTCCGTGGGTACAGATACGCAGTATTTT
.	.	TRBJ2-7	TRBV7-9	CASSPRRGANEQYF	TGTGCCAGCAGCCCCCGGAGAGGGGCGAACGAGCAGTACTTC
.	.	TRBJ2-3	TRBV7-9	CASSPSRGPLTDTQYF	TGTGCCAGCAGCCCATCACGGGGGCCTCTCACAGATACGCAGTATTTT